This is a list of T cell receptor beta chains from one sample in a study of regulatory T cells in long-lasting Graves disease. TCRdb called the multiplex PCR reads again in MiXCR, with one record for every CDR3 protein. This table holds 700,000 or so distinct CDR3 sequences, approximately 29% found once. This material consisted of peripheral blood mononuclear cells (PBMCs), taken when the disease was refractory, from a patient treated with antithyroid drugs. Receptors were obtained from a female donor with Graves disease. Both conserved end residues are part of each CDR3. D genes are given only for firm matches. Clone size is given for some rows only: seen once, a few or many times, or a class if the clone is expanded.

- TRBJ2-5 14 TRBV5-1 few TGTGCCAGCAGCCCGGCTTTACGGCAAGAGACCCAGTACTTC CASSPALRQETQYF
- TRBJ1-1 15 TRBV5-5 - TGCGCCAGCAGCTTGCAGGGGCACCTGAACACTGAAGCTTTCTTT CASSLQGHLNTEAFF
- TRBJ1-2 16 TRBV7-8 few TGTGCCAGCAGCTTAGAGTGGGAAAGGACTAACTATGGCTACACCTTC CASSLEWERTNYGYTF
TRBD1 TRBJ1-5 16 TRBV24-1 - TGTGCCACCAGTGATCCCACAGGGGGCTGGAATCAGCCCCAGCATTTT CATSDPTGGWNQPQHF
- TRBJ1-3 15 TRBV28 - TGTGCCAGCAGTTTACCGGGATACTCTGGAAACACCATATATTTT CASSLPGYSGNTIYF
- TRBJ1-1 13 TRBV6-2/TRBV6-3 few TGTGCCAGCGGCCCCCTGGAGGCCACTGAAGCTTTCTTT CASGPLEATEAFF
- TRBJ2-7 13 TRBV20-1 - TGCAGTGCTGGGGGGCTGAGCTCCTACGAGCAGTACTTC CSAGGLSSYEQYF
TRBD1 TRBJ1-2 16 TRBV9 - TGTGCCAGCAGCGCTTCTACAGGGGGCGGGAACTATGGCTACACCTTC CASSASTGGGNYGYTF
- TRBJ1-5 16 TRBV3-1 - TGTGCCAGCAGCCAAGATGCGGGAGGGGCAGGCCAGCCCCAGCATTTT CASSQDAGGAGQPQHF
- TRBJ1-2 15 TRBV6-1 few TGTGCCAGTTCCCCCCGGTCGGTGGCTAACTATGGCTACACCTTC CASSPRSVANYGYTF
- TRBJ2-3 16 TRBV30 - TGTGCCTGGAGTGTAAGTTGGGTTTCTAGCACAGATACGCAGTATTTT CAWSVSWVSSTDTQYF
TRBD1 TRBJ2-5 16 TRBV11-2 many TGTGCCAGCAGCTTAGGGGGGACAGGGGGCCAAGAGACCCAGTACTTC CASSLGGTGGQETQYF
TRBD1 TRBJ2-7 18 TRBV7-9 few TGTGCCAGCAGCTTTACCCCCCAGGGGGTAGCCGCCTCCTACGAGCAGTACTTC CASSFTPQGVAASYEQYF
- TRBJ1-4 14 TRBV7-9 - TGTGCCAGCAGCTTAGCCGGGTATGCTGAAAAACTGTTTTTT CASSLAGYAEKLFF
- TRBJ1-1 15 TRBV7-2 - TGTGCCAGCAGCATAAACGGACAGCCGAACACTGAAGCTTTCTTT CASSINGQPNTEAFF
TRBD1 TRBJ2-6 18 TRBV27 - TGTGCCAGCAGTTTTTACAGGGGTTGCCCTGCCGGGGCCAACGTCCTGACTTTC CASSFYRGCPAGANVLTF
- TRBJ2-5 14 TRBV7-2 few TGTGCCAGCAGCTTGCTTCCAGGAAGGGAGACCCAGTACTTC CASSLLPGRETQYF
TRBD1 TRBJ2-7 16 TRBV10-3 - TGTGCCATCAGTGAGTCACAGGGGTTTAGAACCTACGAGCAGTACTTC CAISESQGFRTYEQYF
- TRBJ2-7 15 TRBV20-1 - TGCAGTGCTAGAGATGGCAGGGCCCACCGGGGCGAGCAGTACTTC CSARDGRAHRGEQYF
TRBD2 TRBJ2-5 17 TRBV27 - TGTGCCGGCAGTTTACTACTAGCGGGTGCAGGCTTTGGGACCCAGTACTTC CAGSLLLAGAGFGTQYF
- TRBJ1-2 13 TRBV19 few TGTGCCAGTAGTACCGCGCAGGCCTATGGCTACACCTTC CASSTAQAYGYTF
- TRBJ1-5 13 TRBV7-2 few TGTGCCAGCCAGTCATATAGCAATCAGCCCCAGCATTTT CASQSYSNQPQHF
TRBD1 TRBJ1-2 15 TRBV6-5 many TGTGCCAGCAGTTATGCACAGGGGGCCCGGGGTGGCTACACCTTC CASSYAQGARGGYTF
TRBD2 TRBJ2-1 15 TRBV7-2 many TGTGCCAGCAGCTTAGGTCGGCGACTAGCCAATGAGCAGTTCTTC CASSLGRRLANEQFF
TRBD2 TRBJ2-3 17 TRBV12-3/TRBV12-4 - TGTGCCAGCAGTGGGACCGGGACTAGCGGAGACACAGATACGCAGTATTTT CASSGTGTSGDTDTQYF
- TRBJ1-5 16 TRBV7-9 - TGTGCCAGCAGCTTAATGCGAGGGAATAGCAATCAGCCCCAGCATTTT CASSLMRGNSNQPQHF
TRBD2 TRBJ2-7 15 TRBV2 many TGTGCCAGCACATCCCCTAGACTAGCGGGGTACGAGCAGTACTTC CASTSPRLAGYEQYF
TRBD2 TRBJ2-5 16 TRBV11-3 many TGTGCCAGCAGCTTAGGGACTAGCGGGTCCAAAGAGACCCAGTACTTC CASSLGTSGSKETQYF
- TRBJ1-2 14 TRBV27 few TGTGCCAGCAGTTTAGCGGGGGAGGGCTATGGCTACACCTTC CASSLAGEGYGYTF
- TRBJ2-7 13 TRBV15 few TGTGCCACCAGCAGAGGTGGGTCCTACGAGCAGTACTTC CATSRGGSYEQYF
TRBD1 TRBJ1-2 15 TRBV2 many TGTGCCAGCAGTGAGGGGACAGGGGGCTACTATGGCTACACCTTC CASSEGTGGYYGYTF
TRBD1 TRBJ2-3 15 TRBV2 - TGTGCCAGCAGTGAAAGGGACAGAGGCACAGATACGCAGTATTTT CASSERDRGTDTQYF
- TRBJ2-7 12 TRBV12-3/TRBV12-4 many TGTGCCAGCAGTAGGGACAATTACGAGCAGTACTTC CASSRDNYEQYF
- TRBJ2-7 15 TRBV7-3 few TGTGCCAGCAGCTTGGGGCCCGACTTTGGCTACGAGCAGTACTTC CASSLGPDFGYEQYF
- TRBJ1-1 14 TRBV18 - TGTGCCAGCTCACTTACCTCTAGAAACACTGAAGCTTTCTTT CASSLTSRNTEAFF
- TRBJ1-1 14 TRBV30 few TGTGCCTGGAGTCGTACAGCTGTAAACACTGAAGCTTTCTTT CAWSRTAVNTEAFF
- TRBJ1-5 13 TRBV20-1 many TGCAGTGCGGTTTCAAATAGCAATCAGCCCCAGCATTTT CSAVSNSNQPQHF
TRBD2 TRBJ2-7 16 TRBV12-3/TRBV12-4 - TGTGCCAGCAGCTCCTACGTCGGCGGGAGGTACTACGAGCAGTACTTC CASSSYVGGRYYEQYF